Listed below are T cell receptor beta chains from one sample, sequenced in a study of blood T cell repertoires in COVID-19. TCRdb's table, derived via immunoSEQ multiplex PCR, lists solely in-frame clones and lacks some. The table has under 250,000 clones, under 90% seen once. Sequencing was done on a sample of PBMCs or T cells enriched from blood (not recorded which). The receptors originated from a man aged 60 to 69 who had recovered from COVID-19. Each CDR3 is given with its conserved first and last residue. The D gene is left open where the match is weak. For some rows the clone size is stated as once, few or many, or as a class when expanded; others skip it.

>-|TRBV6-5|-|TRBJ1-6
TGTGCCAGCAGTTACCTGACGGGGGAGAATTCACCCCTCCACTTT
CASSYLTGENSPLHF
>-|TRBV29-1|-|TRBJ1-1
TGCAGCGTTGCCAACAGGGTAGGTGGTGAAGCTTTCTTT
CSVANRVGGEAFF
>-|TRBV7-2|TRBD2|TRBJ2-1
TGTGCCAGCAGCTTACAGTCGGGGGGTTGGAATGAGCAGTTCTTC
CASSLQSGGWNEQFF
>-|TRBV6-5|-|TRBJ1-1
TGTGCCAGCAGTTACTCTCGACAGACTGAAGCTTTCTTT
CASSYSRQTEAFF
>few|TRBV7-9|-|TRBJ1-1
TGTGCCAGCAGACGACTTGAGTTGGGGAACACTGAAGCTTTCTTT
CASRRLELGNTEAFF
>-|TRBV7-2|-|TRBJ2-1
TGTGCCAGCAGCTCCCGCGGCGGGCGAAACAATGAGCAGTTCTTC
CASSSRGGRNNEQFF
>-|TRBV14|TRBD2|TRBJ2-1
TGTGCCAGCAGCCAAGATCGCGGGGGGAACTACAATGAGCAGTTCTTC
CASSQDRGGNYNEQFF
>-|TRBV4-3|-|TRBJ1-5
TGCGCCAGCAGCCAAGATCCCCTAAGCAATCAGCCCCAGCATTTT
CASSQDPLSNQPQHF
>-|TRBV2|-|TRBJ1-2
TGTGCCAGCAGTGAACAAGGGGCGGACTATGGCTACACCTTC
CASSEQGADYGYTF
>few|TRBV5-1|TRBD1|TRBJ2-7
TGCGCCAGCAGCTTGGGACAGGGTTCGGTCTACGAGCAGTACTTC
CASSLGQGSVYEQYF
>-|TRBV4-3|TRBD1|TRBJ2-7
TGCGCCAGCAGCCAGGCCTTCCGGGACAGGGGGCAGGAGCAGTACTTC
CASSQAFRDRGQEQYF
>-|TRBV19|-|TRBJ1-2
TGTGCCAGTAGTTCCTCGGGACAACGGTATGGCTACACCTTC
CASSSSGQRYGYTF
>-|TRBV6-2/TRBV6-3|-|TRBJ1-2
TGTGCCAGCCGCCTCAGGGATCGTGACTATGGCTACACCTTC
CASRLRDRDYGYTF
>-|TRBV6-5|-|TRBJ1-6
TGTGCCAGCAGTACCAACCAGGGAAATAATTCACCCCTCCACTTT
CASSTNQGNNSPLHF
>-|TRBV2|TRBD1|TRBJ2-3
TGTGCCAGCAGCTTACAGGGGTTCATCACAGATACGCAGTATTTT
CASSLQGFITDTQYF
>once|TRBV4-1|-|TRBJ1-2
TGCGCCAGCAGCCAAGATTCCGGGGGGACCATGCGGGGCTACACCTTC
CASSQDSGGTMRGYTF
>-|TRBV19|TRBD2|TRBJ2-4
TGTGCCAGTAGTATCCAGGGACTAGCGGGCAAAGGGAATCAGTACTTC
CASSIQGLAGKGNQYF
>-|TRBV18|-|TRBJ1-2
TGTGCCAGCTCACCTTACGACGGGGGCTATGGCTACACCTTC
CASSPYDGGYGYTF
>-|TRBV7-9|TRBD1|TRBJ2-5
TGTGCCAGCAGCTGGGGAGACAGGGTTCAAGAGACCCAGTACTTC
CASSWGDRVQETQYF
>-|TRBV19|TRBD1|TRBJ1-5
TGTGCCAGTAGGATAACAGGGGGCCGTAGCAATCAGCCCCAGCATTTT
CASRITGGRSNQPQHF
>-|TRBV11-3|-|TRBJ2-2
TGTGCCAGCAGCTTAGTTCGCCGAGTCACCGGGGAGCTGTTTTTT
CASSLVRRVTGELFF
>once|TRBV6-5|TRBD2|TRBJ2-1
TGTGCCAGCAGTTACTCGGGACTAGCGGGCCCAGGGCAGTTCTTC
CASSYSGLAGPGQFF
>-|TRBV19|-|TRBJ2-2
TGTGCCAGTAGTATAGATCGGGAGATGGAGCTGTTTTTT
CASSIDREMELFF
>once|TRBV6-6|-|TRBJ2-3
TGTGCCAGCAGTCCCCTAGGGGCGGCCGAGAGGACAGATACGCAGTATTTT
CASSPLGAAERTDTQYF
>-|TRBV4-1|-|TRBJ2-1
TGCGCCAGCAGCCAGATTGAGGGCAGGGGTTACAATGAGCAGTTCTTC
CASSQIEGRGYNEQFF
>-|TRBV7-8|TRBD1|TRBJ2-3
TGTGCCAGCAGCCCTAGTGGTCGGACAGGGTTTGTTACGCAGTATTTT
CASSPSGRTGFVTQYF
>-|TRBV27|-|TRBJ2-2
TGCGCCAGCAGTTTAAGCGGCCGGCTCCACGGGGAGCTGTTTTTT
CASSLSGRLHGELFF
>-|TRBV23-1|-|TRBJ1-5
TGCGCCAGCAGTCGGTGGCCGATTGGCAATCAGCCCCAGCATTTT
CASSRWPIGNQPQHF
>-|TRBV5-1|TRBD1|TRBJ1-3
TGCGCCAGCAGCCCGGAGACAGGGGGTACTGGAAACACCATATATTTT
CASSPETGGTGNTIYF
>-|TRBV6-5|TRBD1|TRBJ1-1
TGTGCCAGCAGTTACAACAGGGGGCCCTCTGAAGCTTTCTTT
CASSYNRGPSEAFF
>once|TRBV4-2|-|TRBJ2-7
TGTGCCAGCAGCCAAGATAACAGGGAGCCTTACGAGCAGTACTTC
CASSQDNREPYEQYF
>-|TRBV3-1/TRBV3-2|-|TRBJ2-1
TGTGCCAGCAGCCCCTCCCCCTACAATGAGCAGTTCTTC
CASSPSPYNEQFF
>-|TRBV18|-|TRBJ1-3
TGTGCCAGCTCACCCCAACCCACAGGGCTCTCTGGAAACACCATATATTTT
CASSPQPTGLSGNTIYF